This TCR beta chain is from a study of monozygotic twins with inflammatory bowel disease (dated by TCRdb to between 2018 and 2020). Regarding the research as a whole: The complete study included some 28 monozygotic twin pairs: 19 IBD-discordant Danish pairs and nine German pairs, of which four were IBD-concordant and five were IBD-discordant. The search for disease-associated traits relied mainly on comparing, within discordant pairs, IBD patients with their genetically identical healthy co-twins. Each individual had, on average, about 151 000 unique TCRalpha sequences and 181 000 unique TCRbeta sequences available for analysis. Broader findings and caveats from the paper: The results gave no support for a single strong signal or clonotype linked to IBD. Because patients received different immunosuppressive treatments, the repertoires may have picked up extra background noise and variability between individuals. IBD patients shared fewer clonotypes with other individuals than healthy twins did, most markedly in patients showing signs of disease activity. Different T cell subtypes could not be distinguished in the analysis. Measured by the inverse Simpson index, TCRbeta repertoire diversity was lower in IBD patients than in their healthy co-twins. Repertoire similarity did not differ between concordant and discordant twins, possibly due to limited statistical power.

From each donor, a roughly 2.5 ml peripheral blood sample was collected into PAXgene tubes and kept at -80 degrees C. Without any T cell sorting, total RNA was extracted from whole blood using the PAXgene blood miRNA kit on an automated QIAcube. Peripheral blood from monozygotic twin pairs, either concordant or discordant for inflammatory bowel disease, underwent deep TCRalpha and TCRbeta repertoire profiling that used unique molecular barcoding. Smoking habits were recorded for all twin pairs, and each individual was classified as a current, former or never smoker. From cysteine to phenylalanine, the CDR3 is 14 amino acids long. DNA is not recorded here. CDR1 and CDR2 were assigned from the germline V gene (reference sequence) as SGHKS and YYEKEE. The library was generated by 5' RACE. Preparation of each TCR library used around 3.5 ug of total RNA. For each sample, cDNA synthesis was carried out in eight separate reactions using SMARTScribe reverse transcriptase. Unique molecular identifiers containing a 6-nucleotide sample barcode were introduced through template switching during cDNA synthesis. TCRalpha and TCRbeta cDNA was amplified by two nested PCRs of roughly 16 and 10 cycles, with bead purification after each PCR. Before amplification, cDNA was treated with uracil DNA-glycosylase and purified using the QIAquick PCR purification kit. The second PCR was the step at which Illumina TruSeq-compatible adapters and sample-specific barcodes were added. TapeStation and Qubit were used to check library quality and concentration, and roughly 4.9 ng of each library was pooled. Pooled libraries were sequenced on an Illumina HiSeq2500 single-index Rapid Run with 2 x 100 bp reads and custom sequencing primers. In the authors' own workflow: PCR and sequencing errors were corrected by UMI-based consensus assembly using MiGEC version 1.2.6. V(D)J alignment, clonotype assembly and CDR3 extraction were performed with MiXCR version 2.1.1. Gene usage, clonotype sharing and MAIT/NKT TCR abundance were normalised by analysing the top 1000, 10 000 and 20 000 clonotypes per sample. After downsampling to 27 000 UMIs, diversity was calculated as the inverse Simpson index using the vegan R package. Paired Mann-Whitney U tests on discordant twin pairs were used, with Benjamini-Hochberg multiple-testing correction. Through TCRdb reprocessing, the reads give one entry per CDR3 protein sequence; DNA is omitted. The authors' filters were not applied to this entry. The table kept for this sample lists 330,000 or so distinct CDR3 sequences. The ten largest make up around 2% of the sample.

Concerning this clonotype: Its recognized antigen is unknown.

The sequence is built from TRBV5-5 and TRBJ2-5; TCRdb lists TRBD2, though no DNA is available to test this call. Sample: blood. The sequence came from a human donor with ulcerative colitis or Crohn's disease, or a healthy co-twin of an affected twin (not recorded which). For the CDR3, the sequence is CASSLEAVQETQYF.